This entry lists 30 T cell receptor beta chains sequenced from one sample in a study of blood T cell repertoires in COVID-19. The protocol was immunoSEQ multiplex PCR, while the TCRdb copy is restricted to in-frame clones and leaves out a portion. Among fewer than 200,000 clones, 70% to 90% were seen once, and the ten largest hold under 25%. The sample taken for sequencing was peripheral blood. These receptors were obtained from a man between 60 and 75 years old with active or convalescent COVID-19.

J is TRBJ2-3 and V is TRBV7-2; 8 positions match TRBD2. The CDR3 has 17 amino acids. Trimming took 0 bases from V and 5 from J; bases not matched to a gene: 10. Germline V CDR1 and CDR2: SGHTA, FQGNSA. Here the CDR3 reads CASSLAGGRGGGDTQYF. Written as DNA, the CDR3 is TGTGCCAGCAGCTTAGCGGGAGGACGGGGGGGCGGAGATACGCAGTATTTT.

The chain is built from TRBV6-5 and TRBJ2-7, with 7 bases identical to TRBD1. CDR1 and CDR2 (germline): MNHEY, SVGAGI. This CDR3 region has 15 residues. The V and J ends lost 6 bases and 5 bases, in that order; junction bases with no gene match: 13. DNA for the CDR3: TGTGCCAGCAGCTTCCGACAGGGTCTGGTACACGAGCAGTACTTC. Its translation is CASSFRQGLVHEQYF.

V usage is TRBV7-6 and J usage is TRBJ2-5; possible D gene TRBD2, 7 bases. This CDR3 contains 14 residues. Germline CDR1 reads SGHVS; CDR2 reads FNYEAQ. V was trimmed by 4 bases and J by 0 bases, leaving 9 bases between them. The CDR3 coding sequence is TGTGCCAGCAGCTGGGGGGGCCACCAAGAGACCCAGTACTTC. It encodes CASSWGGHQETQYF.

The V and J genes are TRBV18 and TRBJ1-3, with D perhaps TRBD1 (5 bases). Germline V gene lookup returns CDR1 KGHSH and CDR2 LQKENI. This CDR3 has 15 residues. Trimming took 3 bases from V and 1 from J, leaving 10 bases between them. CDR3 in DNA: TGTGCCAGCTCACCTTCAGGGTTTTCTGGAAACACCATATATTTT. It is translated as CASSPSGFSGNTIYF.

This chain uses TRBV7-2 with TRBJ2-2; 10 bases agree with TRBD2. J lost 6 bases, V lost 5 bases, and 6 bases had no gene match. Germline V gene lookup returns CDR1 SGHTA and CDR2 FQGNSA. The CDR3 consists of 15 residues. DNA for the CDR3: TGTGCCAGCAGCCTCAAGAGCGGGGGGGCCGGGGAGCTGTTTTTT. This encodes CASSLKSGGAGELFF.

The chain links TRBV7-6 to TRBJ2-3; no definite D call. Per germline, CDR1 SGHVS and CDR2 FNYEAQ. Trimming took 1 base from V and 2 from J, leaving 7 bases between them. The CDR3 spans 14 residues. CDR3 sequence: CASSLGTYTDTQYF. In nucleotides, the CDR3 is TGTGCCAGCAGCTTAGGTACCTACACAGATACGCAGTATTTT.

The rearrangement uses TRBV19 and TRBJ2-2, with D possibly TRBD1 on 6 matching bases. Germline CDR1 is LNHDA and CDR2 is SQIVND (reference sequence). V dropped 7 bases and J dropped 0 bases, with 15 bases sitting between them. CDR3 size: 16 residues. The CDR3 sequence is CASTPLGGTNTGELFF. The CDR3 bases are TGTGCCAGTACCCCTTTAGGGGGTACGAACACCGGGGAGCTGTTTTTT.

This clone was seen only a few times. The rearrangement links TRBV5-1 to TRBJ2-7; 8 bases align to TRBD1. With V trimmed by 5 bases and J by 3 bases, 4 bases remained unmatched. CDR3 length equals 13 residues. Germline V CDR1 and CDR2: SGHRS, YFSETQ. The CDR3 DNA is TGCGCCAGCAGGTTAGGACAGGGCTACGAGCAGTACTTC. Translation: CASRLGQGYEQYF.

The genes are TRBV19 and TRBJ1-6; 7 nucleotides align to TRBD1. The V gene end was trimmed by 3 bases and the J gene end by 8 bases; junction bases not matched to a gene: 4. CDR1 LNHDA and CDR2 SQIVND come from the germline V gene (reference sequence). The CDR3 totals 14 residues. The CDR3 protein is CASSITGADSPLHF. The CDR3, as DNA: TGTGCCAGTAGTATCACAGGGGCGGATTCACCCCTCCACTTT.

CDR3 sequence (DNA): TGTGCCAGTAGTAGCAGGGGGCGGCGAACTGGGGCCAACGTCCTGACTTTC. This encodes CASSSRGRRTGANVLTF. This sequence joins TRBV19 and TRBJ2-6, with 8 bases fitting TRBD1. With 4 bases clipped from V and 2 bases from J, the junction kept 7 bases outside the gene matches. The length of the CDR3 is 17 residues. Germline assignment: CDR1 LNHDA and CDR2 SQIVND (reference sequence).

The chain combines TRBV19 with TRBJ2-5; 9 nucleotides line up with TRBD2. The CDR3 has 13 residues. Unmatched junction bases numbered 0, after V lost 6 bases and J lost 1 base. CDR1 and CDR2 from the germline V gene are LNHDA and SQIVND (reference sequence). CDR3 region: CASRTSGQETQYF. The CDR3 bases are TGTGCCAGTAGGACTAGCGGCCAAGAGACCCAGTACTTC.

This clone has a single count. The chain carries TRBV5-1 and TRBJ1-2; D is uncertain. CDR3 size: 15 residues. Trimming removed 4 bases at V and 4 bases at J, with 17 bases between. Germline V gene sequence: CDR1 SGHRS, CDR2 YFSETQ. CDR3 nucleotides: TGCGCCAGCAGCCCCGCCTCCCGAGGAACCTATGGCTACACCTTC. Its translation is CASSPASRGTYGYTF. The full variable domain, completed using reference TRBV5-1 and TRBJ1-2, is KAGVTQTPRYLIKTRGQQVTLSCSPISGHRSVSWYQQTPGQGLQFLFEYFSETQRNKGNFPGRFSGRQFSNSRSEMNVSTLELGDSALYLCASSPASRGTYGYTFGSGTRLTVV.

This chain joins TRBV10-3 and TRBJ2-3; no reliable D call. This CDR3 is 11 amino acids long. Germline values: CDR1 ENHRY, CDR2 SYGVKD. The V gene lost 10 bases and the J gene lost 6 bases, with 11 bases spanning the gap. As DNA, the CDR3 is TGTGCCACCGCAGGTGGGGATACGCAGTATTTT. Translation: CATAGGDTQYF.

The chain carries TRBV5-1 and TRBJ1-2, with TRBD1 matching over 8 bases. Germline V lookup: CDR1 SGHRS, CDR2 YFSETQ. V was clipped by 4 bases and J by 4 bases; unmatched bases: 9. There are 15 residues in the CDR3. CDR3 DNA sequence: TGCGCCAGCAGCCCATCTCAGGGGGCCGGCTATGGCTACACCTTC. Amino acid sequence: CASSPSQGAGYGYTF.

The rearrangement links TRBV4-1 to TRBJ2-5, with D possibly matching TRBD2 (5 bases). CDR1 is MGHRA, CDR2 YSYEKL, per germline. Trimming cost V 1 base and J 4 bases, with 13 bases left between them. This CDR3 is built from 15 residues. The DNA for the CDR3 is TGCGCCAGCAGCCAAGTTGGGAACGGAGGAGAGACCCAGTACTTC. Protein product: CASSQVGNGGETQYF.

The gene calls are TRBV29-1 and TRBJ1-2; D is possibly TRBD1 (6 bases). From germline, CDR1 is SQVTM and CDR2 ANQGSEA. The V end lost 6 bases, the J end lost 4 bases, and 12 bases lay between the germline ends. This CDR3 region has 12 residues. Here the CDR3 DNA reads TGCAGCGTCGACGACAGGTTCTATGGCTACACCTTC. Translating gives CSVDDRFYGYTF.

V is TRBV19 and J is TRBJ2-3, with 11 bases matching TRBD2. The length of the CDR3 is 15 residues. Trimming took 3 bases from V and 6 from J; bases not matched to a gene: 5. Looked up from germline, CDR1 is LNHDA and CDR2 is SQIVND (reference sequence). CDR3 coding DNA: TGTGCCAGTAGTATCCTAGCGGGGGGTGCGGATACGCAGTATTTT. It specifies CASSILAGGADTQYF.

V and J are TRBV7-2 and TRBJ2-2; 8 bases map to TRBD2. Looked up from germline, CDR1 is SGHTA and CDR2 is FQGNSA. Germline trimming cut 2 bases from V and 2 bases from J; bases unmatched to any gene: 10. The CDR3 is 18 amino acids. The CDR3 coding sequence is TGTGCCAGCAGCTTACGGCCGGGGGGGGGTTTTAACACCGGGGAGCTGTTTTTT. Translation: CASSLRPGGGFNTGELFF.

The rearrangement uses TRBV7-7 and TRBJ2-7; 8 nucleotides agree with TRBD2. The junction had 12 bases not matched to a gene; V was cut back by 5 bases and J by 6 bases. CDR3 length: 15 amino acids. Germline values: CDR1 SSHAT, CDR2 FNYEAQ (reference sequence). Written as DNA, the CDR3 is TGTGCCAGCAGCCCGCGGGGACTAGGGGACGGCGAGCAGTACTTC. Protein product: CASSPRGLGDGEQYF.

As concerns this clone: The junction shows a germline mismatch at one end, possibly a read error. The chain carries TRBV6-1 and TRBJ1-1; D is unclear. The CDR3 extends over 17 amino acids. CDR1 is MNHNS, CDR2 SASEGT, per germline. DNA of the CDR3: TGTGCCAGCAGCGAAGACATACTGCTCACCCCGGGCACTGAAGCTTTCTTT. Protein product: CASSEDILLTPGTEAFF.

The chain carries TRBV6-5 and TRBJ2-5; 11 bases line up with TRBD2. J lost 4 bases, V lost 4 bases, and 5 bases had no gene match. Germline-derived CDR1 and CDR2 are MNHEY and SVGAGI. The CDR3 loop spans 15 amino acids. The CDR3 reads CASSLAGGGGETQYF. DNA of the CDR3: TGTGCCAGCAGTTTAGCGGGGGGGGGAGGAGAGACCCAGTACTTC.

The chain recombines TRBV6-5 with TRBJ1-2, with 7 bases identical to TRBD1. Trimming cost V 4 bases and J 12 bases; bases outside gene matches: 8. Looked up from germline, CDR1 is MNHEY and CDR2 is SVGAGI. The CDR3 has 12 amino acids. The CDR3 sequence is CASSSPRQGNTF. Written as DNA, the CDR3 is TGTGCCAGCAGTTCCCCAAGACAGGGCAACACCTTC.

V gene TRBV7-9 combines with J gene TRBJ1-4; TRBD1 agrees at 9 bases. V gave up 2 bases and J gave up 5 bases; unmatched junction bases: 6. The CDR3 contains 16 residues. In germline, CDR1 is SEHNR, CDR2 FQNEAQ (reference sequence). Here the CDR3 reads CASSLNRGLRNEKLFF. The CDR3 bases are TGTGCCAGCAGCTTAAACAGGGGGCTGAGAAATGAAAAACTGTTTTTT.

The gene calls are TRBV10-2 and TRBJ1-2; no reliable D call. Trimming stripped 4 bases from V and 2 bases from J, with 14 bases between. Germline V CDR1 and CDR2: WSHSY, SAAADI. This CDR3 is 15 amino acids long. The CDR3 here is CASSVSSSGNYGYTF. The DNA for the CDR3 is TGCGCCAGCAGTGTATCGTCGAGCGGCAACTATGGCTACACCTTC.

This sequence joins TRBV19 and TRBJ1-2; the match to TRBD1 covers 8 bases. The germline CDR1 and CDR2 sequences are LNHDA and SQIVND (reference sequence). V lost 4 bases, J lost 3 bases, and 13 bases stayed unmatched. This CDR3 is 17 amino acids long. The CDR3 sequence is CASSTKGAGTGDYGYTF. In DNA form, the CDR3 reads TGTGCCAGTAGTACGAAGGGGGCCGGGACAGGCGACTATGGCTACACCTTC.

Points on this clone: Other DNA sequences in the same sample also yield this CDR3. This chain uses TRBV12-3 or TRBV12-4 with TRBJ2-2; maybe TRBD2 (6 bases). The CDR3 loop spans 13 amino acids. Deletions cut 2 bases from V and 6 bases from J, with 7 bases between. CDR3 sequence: CASSLTGAGELFF. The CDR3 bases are TGTGCCAGCAGTTTAACGGGGGCCGGGGAGCTGTTTTTT.

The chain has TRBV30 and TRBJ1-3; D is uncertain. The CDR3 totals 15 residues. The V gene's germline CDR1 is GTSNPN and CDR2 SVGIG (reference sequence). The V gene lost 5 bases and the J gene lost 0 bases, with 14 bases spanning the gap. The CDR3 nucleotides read TGTGCCTGGGATCCACGGGTTCCCTCTGGAAACACCATATATTTT. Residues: CAWDPRVPSGNTIYF.

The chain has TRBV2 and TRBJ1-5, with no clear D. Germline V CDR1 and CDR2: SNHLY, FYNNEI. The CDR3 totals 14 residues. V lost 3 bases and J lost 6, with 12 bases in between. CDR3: CASSESNSGQPQHF. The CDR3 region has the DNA TGTGCCAGCAGTGAGTCCAACTCGGGTCAGCCCCAGCATTTT.

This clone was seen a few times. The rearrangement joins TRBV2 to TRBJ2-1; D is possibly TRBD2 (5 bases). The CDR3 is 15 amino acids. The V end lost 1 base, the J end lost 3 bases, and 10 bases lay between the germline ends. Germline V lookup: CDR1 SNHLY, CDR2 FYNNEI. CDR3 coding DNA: TGTGCCAGCAGTGAAGAGGGAGTGGGCTACAATGAGCAGTTCTTC. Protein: CASSEEGVGYNEQFF.

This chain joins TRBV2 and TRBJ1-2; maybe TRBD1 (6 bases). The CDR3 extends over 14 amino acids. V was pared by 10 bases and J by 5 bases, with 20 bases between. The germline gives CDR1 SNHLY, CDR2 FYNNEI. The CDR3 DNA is TGTGCCACTTCATCGAGACAGGCCACTTATGGCTACACCTTC. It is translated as CATSSRQATYGYTF.